This TCR beta chain was recovered during a study of graft-versus-host responses after intestinal transplantation. The CDR3 runs 13 residues. V gave up 2 bases and J gave up 5 bases, with 10 bases separating them. The germline gives CDR1 MNHEY, CDR2 SVGAGI. Findings and limits, study-wide: Present in recipient marrow, GvH clones included some that appeared first in ileum or blood.

Only in-frame clones appear in the TCRdb table, and some are missing; sequencing was by immunoSEQ multiplex PCR. This sample has some 93,000 clones, with roughly nine tenths found just once. Turning to this clone: The antigen is unknown.

The source is a human donor who received an intestinal transplant. This specimen was unstimulated CD8+ T cells sorted from spleen or lymph node cells, taken before intestinal transplant. The gene calls are TRBV6-5 and TRBJ2-7, with D perhaps matching TRBD2 (7 bases). The CDR3 loop is CASSYGGGDEQYF. As DNA, the CDR3 is TGTGCCAGCAGTTACGGAGGGGGGGACGAGCAGTACTTC.